The source of this T cell receptor (beta chain) is a study of identical twins. Germline V lookup: CDR1 DFQATT, CDR2 SNEGSKA (reference sequence). This CDR3 spans 12 amino acids. On this clonotype: What it recognizes is unknown.

TCRdb re-analysed the 5' RACE reads in MiXCR, keeping a single row per CDR3 protein. This table has 1.5 million to 2 million distinct CDR3 sequences, 25% to 35% appearing once. General study results and limits: The study based its conclusions on cross-sectional statistical analysis and did not follow the same donors. Where beta out-of-frame sequences were concerned, excess twin sharing was weaker. High-abundance cord blood beta clonotypes had fewer insertions; memory repertoires showed none.

The material sequenced was cord blood. The sequence was obtained from a newborn girl in good health. This rearrangement joins TRBV20-1 to TRBJ2-5; D call uncertain. With the DNA end fitting TRBJ2-7 better, the J assignment may be wrong. The CDR3, as DNA: TGCAGTGCCCCTCCAGGCCACAGCGAGCAGTACTTC. Its translation: CSAPPGHSEQYF.